This TCR beta chain came from a study of blood T cell repertoires in COVID-19. The wider study: Samples of COVID-19 (acute and convalescent) were obtained from the United States, Italy and Spain.

V lost 4 bases, J lost 4 bases, and 10 bases stayed unmatched. The CDR3 is made up of 17 amino acids. Germline V CDR1 and CDR2: SGHTS, YDEGEE. Authors' methods: The authors estimated nucleated cell counts from reference gene primer amplification. Clones were read by immunoSEQ multiplex PCR, and TCRdb kept only the in-frame ones, dropping some. V, J and clone size reflect that table, while D and trimming were determined from the DNA. This sample has 200,000 to 250,000 clones, with about 79% found just once. Sequencing input: peripheral blood. The chain is built from TRBV5-8 and TRBJ2-2, with TRBD2 identical over 10 bases. The receptor was isolated from a human donor in a cohort sampled during active COVID-19. CDR3 DNA sequence: TGTGCCAGCAGCCAGCATGTACTAGCGGGGAGCACCGGGGAGCTGTTTTTT. Residues: CASSQHVLAGSTGELFF.